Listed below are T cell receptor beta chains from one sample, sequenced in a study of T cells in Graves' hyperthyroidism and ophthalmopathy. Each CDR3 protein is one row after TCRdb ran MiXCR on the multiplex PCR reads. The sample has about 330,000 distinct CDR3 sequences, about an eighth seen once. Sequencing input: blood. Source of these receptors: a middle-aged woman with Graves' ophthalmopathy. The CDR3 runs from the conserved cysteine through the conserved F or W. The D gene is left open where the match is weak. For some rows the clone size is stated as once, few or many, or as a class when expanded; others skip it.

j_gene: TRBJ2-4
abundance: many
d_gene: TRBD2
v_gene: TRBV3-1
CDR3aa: CASSRGLAGGGVNIQYF
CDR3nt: TGTGCCAGCAGCCGAGGACTAGCGGGAGGAGGAGTGAACATTCAGTACTTC

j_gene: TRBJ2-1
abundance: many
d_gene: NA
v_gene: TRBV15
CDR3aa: CATSNQGRDYNEQFF
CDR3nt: TGTGCCACCAGCAACCAGGGTCGGGACTACAATGAGCAGTTCTTC

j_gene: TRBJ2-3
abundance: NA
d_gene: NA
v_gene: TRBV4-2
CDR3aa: CASSQEGAIGGDTQYF
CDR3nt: TGTGCCAGCAGCCAAGAAGGGGCCATTGGCGGGGATACGCAGTATTTT

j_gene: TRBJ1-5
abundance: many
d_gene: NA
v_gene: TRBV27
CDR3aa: CASSLSRNQPQHF
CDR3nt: TGTGCCAGCAGTTTATCGAGGAATCAGCCCCAGCATTTT

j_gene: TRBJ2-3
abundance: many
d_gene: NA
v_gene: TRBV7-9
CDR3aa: CASSSRLTDTQYF
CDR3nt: TGTGCCAGCAGCTCCCGTCTTACAGATACGCAGTATTTT

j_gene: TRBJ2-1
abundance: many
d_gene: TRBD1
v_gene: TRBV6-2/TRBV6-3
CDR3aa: CASSGTGSYNEQFF
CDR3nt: TGTGCCAGCAGCGGGACAGGGTCCTACAATGAGCAGTTCTTC

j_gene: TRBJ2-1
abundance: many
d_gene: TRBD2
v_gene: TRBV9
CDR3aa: CASSVVGLAYNEQFF
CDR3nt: TGTGCCAGCAGCGTAGTGGGACTAGCGTACAATGAGCAGTTCTTC

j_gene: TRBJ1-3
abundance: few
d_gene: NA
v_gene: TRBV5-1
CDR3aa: CASSSTGRTGNTIYF
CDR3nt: TGCGCCAGCAGCTCGACCGGACGTACTGGAAACACCATATATTTT

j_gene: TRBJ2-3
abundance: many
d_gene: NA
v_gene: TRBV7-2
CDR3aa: CASSPLGSTDTQYF
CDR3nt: TGTGCCAGCAGCCCTCTAGGTAGCACAGATACGCAGTATTTT

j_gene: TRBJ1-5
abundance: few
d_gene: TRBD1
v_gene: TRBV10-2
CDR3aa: CARLTQGAWQPQHF
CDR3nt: TGCGCCAGATTGACCCAGGGGGCTTGGCAGCCCCAGCATTTT

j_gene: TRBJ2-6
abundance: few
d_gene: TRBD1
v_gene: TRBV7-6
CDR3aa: CASSSMSGTGGSGANVLTF
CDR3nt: TGTGCCAGCAGCTCGATGTCCGGGACAGGGGGCTCTGGGGCCAACGTCCTGACTTTC

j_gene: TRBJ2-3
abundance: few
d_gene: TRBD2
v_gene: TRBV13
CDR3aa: CASSAGLAGADTQYF
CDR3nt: TGTGCCAGCAGCGCCGGACTAGCGGGTGCAGATACGCAGTATTTT

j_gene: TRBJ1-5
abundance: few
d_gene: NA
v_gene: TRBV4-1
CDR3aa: CASSQDHGSNQPQHF
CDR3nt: TGCGCCAGCAGCCAAGATCACGGTAGCAATCAGCCCCAGCATTTT

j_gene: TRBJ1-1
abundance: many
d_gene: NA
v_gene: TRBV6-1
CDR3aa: CASSEFWTEAFF
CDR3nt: TGTGCCAGCAGTGAATTTTGGACTGAAGCTTTCTTT

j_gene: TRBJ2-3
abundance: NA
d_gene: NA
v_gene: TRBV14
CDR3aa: CASSRVTGGHTDTQYF
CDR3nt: TGTGCCAGCAGCCGAGTGACCGGGGGCCACACAGATACGCAGTATTTT

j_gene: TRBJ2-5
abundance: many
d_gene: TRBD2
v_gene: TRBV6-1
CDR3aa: CASSFEVAGGFSQETQYF
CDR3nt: TGTGCCAGCAGTTTCGAGGTAGCGGGCGGCTTTTCACAAGAGACCCAGTACTTC

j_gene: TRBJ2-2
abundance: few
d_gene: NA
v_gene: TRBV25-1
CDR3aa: CASSGTGETGELFF
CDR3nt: TGTGCCAGCAGTGGAACCGGGGAGACCGGGGAGCTGTTTTTT

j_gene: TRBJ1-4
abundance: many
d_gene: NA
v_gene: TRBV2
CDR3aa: CASRADRYNEKLFF
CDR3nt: TGTGCCAGCAGAGCCGACAGATATAATGAAAAACTGTTTTTT

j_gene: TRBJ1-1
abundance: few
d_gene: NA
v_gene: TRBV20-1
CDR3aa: CSARDSNTEAFF
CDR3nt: TGCAGTGCACGGGACTCGAACACTGAAGCTTTCTTT

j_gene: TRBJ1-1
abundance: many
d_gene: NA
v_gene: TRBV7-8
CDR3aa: CASSLAIVHTEAFF
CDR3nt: TGTGCCAGCAGCTTAGCAATAGTCCACACTGAAGCTTTCTTT

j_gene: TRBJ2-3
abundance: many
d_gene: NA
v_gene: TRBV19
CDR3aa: CASSNLLGDTQYF
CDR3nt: TGTGCCAGTAGTAATTTGCTAGGGGATACGCAGTATTTT

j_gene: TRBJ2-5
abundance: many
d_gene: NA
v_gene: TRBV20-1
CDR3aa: CSASLISGGPQETQYF
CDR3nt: TGCAGTGCTAGCCTGATCAGTGGCGGGCCCCAAGAGACCCAGTACTTC

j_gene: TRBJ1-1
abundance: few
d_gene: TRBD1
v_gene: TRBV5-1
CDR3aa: CASSVGQGLLRAFF
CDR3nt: TGCGCCAGCAGCGTCGGACAGGGTCTACTACGAGCTTTCTTT